This entry describes one TCR beta chain. Time point described: pre-treatment sample, taken before nivolumab and TIL therapy. These data are taken from a study of TIL therapy for anti-PD-1-resistant metastatic lung cancer. V was shortened by 8 bases and J by 2 bases, with 6 bases between the two germline ends. The CDR3 has 11 amino acids. Per germline, CDR1 MDHEN and CDR2 SYDVKM. The immunoSEQ assay was v3. The method was immunoSEQ multiplex PCR; TCRdb's version includes in-frame clones alone and lacks a portion of them. Among about 60,000 clones, around 86% were seen once, and the ten largest hold around 2.6%.

This chain connects TRBV28 to TRBJ1-1; D not resolved. The sample consisted of blood, taken at baseline. This sequence was found in a person aged 25 to 80 with non-small cell lung cancer. CDR3 in amino acids: CASPSNTEAFF. The CDR3 DNA follows: TGTGCCAGCCCAAGTAACACTGAAGCTTTCTTT. Based on the CDR3 plus reference TRBV28 and TRBJ1-1, the full variable domain is DVKVTQSSRYLVKRTGEKVFLECVQDMDHENMFWYRQDPGLGLRLIYFSYDVKMKEKGDIPEGYSVSREKKERFSLILESASTNQTSMYLCASPSNTEAFFGQGTRLTVV.